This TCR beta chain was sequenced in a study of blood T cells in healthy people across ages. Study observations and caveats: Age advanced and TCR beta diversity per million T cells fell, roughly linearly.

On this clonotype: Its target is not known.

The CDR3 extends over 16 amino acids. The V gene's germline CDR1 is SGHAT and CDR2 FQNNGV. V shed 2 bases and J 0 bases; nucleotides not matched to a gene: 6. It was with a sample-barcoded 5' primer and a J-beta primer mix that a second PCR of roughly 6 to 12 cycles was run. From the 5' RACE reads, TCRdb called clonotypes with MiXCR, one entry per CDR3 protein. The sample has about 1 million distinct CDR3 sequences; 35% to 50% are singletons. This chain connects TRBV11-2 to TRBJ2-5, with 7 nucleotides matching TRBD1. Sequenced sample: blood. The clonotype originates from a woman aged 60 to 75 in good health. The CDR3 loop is CASSLNGRGYQETQYF. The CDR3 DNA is TGTGCCAGCAGCTTAAACGGCAGGGGGTACCAAGAGACCCAGTACTTC.